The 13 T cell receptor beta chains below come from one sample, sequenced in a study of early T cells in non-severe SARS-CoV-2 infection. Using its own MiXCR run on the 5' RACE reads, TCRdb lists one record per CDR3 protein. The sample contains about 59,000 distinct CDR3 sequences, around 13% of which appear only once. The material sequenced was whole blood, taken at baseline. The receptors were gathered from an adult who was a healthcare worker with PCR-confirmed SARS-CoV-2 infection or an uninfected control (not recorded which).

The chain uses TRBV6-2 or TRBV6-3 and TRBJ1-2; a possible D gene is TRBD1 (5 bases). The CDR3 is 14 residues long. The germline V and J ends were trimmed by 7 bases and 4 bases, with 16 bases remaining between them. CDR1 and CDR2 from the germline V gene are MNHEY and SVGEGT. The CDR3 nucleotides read TGTGCCAGCACCCAGGCAGGGACGCTCTATGGCTACACCTTC. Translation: CASTQAGTLYGYTF.

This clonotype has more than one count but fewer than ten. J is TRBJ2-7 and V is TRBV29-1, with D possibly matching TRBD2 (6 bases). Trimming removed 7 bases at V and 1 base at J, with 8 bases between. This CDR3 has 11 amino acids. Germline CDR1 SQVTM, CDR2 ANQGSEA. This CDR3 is CSAGGSYEQYF. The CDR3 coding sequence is TGCAGCGCCGGGGGATCCTACGAGCAGTACTTC.

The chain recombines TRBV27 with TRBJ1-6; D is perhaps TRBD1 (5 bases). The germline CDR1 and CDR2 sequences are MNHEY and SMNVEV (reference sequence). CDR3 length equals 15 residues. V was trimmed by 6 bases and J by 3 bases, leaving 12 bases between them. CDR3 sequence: CASSYDSFYNSPLHF. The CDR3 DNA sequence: TGTGCCAGCAGCTACGACAGTTTCTATAATTCACCCCTCCACTTT.

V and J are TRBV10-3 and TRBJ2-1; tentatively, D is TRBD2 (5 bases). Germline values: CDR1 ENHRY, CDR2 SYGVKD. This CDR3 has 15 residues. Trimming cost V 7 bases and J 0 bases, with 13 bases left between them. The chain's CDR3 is CAITEGTSSYNEQFF. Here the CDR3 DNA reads TGTGCCATCACCGAGGGAACTAGCTCCTACAATGAGCAGTTCTTC.

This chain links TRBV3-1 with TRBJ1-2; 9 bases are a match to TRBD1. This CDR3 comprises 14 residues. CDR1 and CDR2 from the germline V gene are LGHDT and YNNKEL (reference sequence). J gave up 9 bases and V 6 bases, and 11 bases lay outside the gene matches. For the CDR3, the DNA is TGTGCCAGCAGACAGAATACAGGGGGCCGGAGCTACACCTTC. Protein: CASRQNTGGRSYTF.

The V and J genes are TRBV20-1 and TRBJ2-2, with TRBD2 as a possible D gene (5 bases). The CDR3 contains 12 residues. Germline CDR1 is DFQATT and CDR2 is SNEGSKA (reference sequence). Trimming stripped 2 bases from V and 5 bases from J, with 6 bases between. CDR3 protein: CSARRGTGELFF. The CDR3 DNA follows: TGCAGTGCTAGACGGGGAACCGGGGAGCTGTTTTTT.

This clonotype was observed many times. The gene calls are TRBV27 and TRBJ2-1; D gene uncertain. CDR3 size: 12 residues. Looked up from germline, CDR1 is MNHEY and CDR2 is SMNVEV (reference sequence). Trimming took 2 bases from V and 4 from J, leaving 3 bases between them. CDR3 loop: CASSLGYNEQFF. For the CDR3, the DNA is TGTGCCAGCAGTTTAGGGTACAATGAGCAGTTCTTC.

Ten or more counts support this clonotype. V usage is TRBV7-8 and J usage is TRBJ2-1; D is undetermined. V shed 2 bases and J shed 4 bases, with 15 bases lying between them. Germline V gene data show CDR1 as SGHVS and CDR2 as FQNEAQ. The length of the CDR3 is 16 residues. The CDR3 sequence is CASSLRLFGPYNEQFF. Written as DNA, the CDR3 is TGTGCCAGCAGCTTAAGGCTATTCGGCCCATACAATGAGCAGTTCTTC.

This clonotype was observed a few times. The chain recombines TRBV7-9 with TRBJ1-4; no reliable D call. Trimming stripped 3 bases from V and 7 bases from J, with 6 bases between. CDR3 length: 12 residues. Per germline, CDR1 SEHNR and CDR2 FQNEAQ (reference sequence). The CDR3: CASSFGREKLFF. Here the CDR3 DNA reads TGTGCCAGCAGCTTCGGACGTGAAAAACTGTTTTTT. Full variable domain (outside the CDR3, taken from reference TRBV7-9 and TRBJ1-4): DTGVSQNPRHKITKRGQNVTFRCDPISEHNRLYWYRQTLGQGPEFLTYFQNEAQLEKSRLLSDRFSAERPKGSFSTLEIQRTEQGDSAMYLCASSFGREKLFFGSGTQLSVL.

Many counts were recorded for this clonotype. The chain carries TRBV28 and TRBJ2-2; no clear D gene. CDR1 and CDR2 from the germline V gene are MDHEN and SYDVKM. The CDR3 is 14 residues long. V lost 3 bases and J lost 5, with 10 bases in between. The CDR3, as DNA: TGTGCCAGCAGTTTTTTTGGGGTTACCGGGGAGCTGTTTTTT. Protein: CASSFFGVTGELFF.

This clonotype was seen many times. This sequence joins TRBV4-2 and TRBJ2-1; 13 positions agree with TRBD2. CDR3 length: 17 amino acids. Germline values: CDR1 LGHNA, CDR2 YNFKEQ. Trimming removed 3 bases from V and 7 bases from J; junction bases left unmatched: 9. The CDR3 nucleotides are TGTGCCAGCAGCCATGATCCCACTAGCGGGGGGGTAAATGAGCAGTTCTTC. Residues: CASSHDPTSGGVNEQFF.

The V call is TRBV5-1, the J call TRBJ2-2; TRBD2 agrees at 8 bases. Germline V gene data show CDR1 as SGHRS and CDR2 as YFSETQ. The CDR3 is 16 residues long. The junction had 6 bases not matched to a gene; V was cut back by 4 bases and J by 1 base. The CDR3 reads CASSLTSGLNTGELFF. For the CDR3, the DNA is TGCGCCAGCAGCCTAACTAGCGGCTTGAACACCGGGGAGCTGTTTTTT.

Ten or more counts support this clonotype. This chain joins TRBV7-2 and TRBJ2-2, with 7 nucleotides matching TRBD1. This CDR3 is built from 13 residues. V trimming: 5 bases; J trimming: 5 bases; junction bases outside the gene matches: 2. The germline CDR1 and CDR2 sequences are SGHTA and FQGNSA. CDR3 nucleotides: TGTGCCAGCAGCCACAGGGGAACCGGGGAGCTGTTTTTT. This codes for CASSHRGTGELFF.